These 3 T cell receptor beta chains originate from one sample sequenced in a study of blood T cell repertoires in COVID-19. Repertoires were generated with immunoSEQ multiplex PCR, while TCRdb's copy carries only in-frame clones and drops some. The data contain about 160,000 clones, 80% of them singletons. Sequenced: PBMCs or T cells enriched from blood (not recorded which). These receptors were taken from a woman aged 60-75 years who had recovered from COVID-19.

The V call is TRBV6-6, the J call TRBJ1-1, with 7 bases that match TRBD1. Germline V gene lookup returns CDR1 MNHNY and CDR2 SVGAGI (reference sequence). The CDR3 contains 16 residues. V lost 0 bases and J lost 1; bases outside the gene matches: 5. The chain's CDR3 is CASSYSKGARNTEAFF. In DNA form, the CDR3 reads TGTGCCAGCAGTTACTCGAAGGGGGCAAGGAACACTGAAGCTTTCTTT.

In the case of this clone: Additional DNA sequences in this sample encode the identical CDR3. V gene TRBV19 combines with J gene TRBJ1-1, with D unclear. This CDR3 has 13 residues. Trimming pared 7 bases from V and 0 bases from J, leaving 9 bases between. Germline CDR1 is LNHDA and CDR2 is SQIVND (reference sequence). The CDR3 is CASTAGLNTEAFF. CDR3 DNA: TGTGCCAGTACGGCGGGGTTGAACACTGAAGCTTTCTTT.

The rearrangement joins TRBV18 to TRBJ1-1; TRBD1 might be the D (5 bases). Germline CDR1 reads KGHSH; CDR2 reads LQKENI. The CDR3 length is 13 residues. The ends were cut back, 4 bases at V and 8 bases at J, with 14 bases in the middle. The DNA for the CDR3 is TGTGCCAGCTCACGAAGTCGCGACAGCGAAGCTTTCTTT. As protein: CASSRSRDSEAFF. The full variable domain, completed using reference TRBV18 and TRBJ1-1, is NAGVMQNPRHLVRRRGQEARLRCSPMKGHSHVYWYRQLPEEGLKFMVYLQKENIIDESGMPKERFSAEFPKEGPSILRIQQVVRGDSAAYFCASSRSRDSEAFFGQGTRLTVV.